The clone carrying this TCR beta chain was seen only a few times. Its antigen is as yet unknown. This CDR3 has 14 residues. Trimming removed 4 bases from V and 3 bases from J; junction bases left unmatched: 2. The germline CDR1 and CDR2 sequences are LGHNA and YNFKEQ. This record belongs to a study of glioma-infiltrating T cells. Whole-study results and caveats: Very few CDR3 sequences were shared between tissue and blood.

Using RNA template, CDR3s of TCR alpha and beta were amplified with iRepertoire arm-PCR. MiXCR was run by TCRdb on the multiplex PCR reads, yielding one entry per CDR3 protein. The sample contains about 190,000 distinct CDR3 sequences, more than 25% of which appear only once. Material: glioma tissue, nonneoplastic brain tissue, or PBMCs (not recorded which). The clonotype comes from a human donor with low-grade glioma or glioblastoma, undergoing nonglioma brain surgery, or in good health (not recorded which). V gene TRBV4-2 combines with J gene TRBJ1-4; 7 bases line up with TRBD1. CDR3 protein: CASSRDSANEKLFF. In DNA, the CDR3 is TGTGCCAGCAGCCGGGACAGCGCTAATGAAAAACTGTTTTTT.